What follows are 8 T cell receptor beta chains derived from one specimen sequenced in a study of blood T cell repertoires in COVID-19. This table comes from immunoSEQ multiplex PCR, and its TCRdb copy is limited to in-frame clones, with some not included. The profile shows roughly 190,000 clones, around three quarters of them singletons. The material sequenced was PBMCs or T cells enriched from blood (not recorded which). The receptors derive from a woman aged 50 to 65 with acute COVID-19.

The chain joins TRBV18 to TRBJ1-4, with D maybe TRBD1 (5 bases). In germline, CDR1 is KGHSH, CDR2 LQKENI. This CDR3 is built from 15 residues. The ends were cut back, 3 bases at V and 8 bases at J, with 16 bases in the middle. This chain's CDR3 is CASSPQGGRSEKLFF. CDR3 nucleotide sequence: TGTGCCAGCTCACCGCAGGGTGGACGGAGCGAAAAACTGTTTTTT.

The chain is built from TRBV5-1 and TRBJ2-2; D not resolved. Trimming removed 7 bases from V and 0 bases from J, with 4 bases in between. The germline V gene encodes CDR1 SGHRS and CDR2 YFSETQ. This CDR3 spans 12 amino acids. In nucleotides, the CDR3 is TGCGCCAGCGCGGCGAACACCGGGGAGCTGTTTTTT. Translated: CASAANTGELFF.

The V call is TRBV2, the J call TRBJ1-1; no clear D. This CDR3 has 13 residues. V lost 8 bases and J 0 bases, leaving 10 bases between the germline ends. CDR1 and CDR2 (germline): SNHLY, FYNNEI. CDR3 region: CASGRFLNTEAFF. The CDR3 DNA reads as TGTGCCAGCGGCAGGTTCTTGAACACTGAAGCTTTCTTT.

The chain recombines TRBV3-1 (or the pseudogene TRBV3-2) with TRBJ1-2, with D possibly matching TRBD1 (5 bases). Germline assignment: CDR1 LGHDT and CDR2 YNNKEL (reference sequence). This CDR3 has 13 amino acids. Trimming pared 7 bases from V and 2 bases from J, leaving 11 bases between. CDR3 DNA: TGTGCCAGCATGTCGCAGGGAAACTATGGCTACACCTTC. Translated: CASMSQGNYGYTF.

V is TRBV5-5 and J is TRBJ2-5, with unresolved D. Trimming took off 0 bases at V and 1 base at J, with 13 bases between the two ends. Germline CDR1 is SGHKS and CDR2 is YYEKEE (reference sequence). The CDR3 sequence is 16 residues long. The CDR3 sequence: CASSLDGSGPQETQYF. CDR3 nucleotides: TGTGCCAGCAGCTTGGATGGGTCAGGTCCCCAAGAGACCCAGTACTTC.

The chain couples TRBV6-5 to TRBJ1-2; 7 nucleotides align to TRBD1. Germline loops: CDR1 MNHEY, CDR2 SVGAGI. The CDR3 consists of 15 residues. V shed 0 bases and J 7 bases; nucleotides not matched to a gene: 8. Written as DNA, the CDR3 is TGTGCCAGCAGTTACTCCCCTCAAACAGGGGCTGGCTACACCTTC. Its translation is CASSYSPQTGAGYTF.

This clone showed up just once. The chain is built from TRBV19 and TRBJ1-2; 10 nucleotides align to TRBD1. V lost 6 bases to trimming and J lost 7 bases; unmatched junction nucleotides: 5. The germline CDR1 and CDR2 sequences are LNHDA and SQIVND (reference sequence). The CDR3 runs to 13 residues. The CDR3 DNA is TGTGCCAGTAGCATACGGACAGGGGGTGGCTACACCTTC. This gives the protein CASSIRTGGGYTF.

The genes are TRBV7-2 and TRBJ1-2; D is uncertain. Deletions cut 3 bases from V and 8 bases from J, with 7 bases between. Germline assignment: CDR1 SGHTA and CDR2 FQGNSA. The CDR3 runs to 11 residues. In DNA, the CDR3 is TGTGCCAGCAGCTTCGGTTTAGGCTACACCTTC. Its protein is CASSFGLGYTF.